These 24 T cell receptor beta chains originate from one sample sequenced in a study of CD8 T cells in ankylosing spondylitis. General study results and limits: Made up of eight highly homologous variants, a TCR beta motif appeared characteristic of ankylosing spondylitis blood.

A single record per CDR3 protein comes from TCRdb applying MiXCR to the 5' RACE reads. The table shows approximately 540,000 distinct CDR3 sequences, with over 9.5% occurring only once. Antigens for these TCRs are unknown. The sequenced sample was blood, either unsorted or a sorted T cell fraction (not recorded which). The receptors stem from a male donor with ankylosing spondylitis.

CDR3 in DNA: TGCGCCAGCAGCTTGGGAGTGGGCCTTCAGCCCCAGCATTTT. It codes for CASSLGVGLQPQHF. The chain links TRBV5-1 to TRBJ1-5; D uncertain. Germline CDR1 reads SGHRS; CDR2 reads YFSETQ. This CDR3 contains 14 residues. V was trimmed by 0 bases and J by 6 bases, leaving 10 bases between them.

This chain connects TRBV7-7 to TRBJ2-1, with 10 bases matching TRBD1. The trim removed 6 bases at V and 10 bases at J, leaving 9 bases unmatched. The germline gives CDR1 SSHAT, CDR2 FNYEAQ (reference sequence). The CDR3 covers 14 residues. The CDR3 protein is CASSRGQGEKEQFF. DNA for the CDR3: TGTGCCAGCAGTCGCGGACAGGGGGAAAAAGAGCAGTTCTTC.

This clonotype has a handful of counts. The chain recombines TRBV7-6 with TRBJ2-7; D might be TRBD2 (5 bases). This CDR3 contains 17 residues. Germline lookup yields CDR1 SGHVS and CDR2 FNYEAQ. The V end lost 6 bases, the J end lost 2 bases, and 23 bases lay between the germline ends. CDR3 coding DNA: TGTGCCAGCAGTCCCACTTCTAATACTAGACCACCCTACGAGCAGTACTTC. This translates into CASSPTSNTRPPYEQYF.

The table lists this clonotype with many counts. Germline is not matched at one junction end, which may reflect a read error. This chain uses TRBV5-1 with TRBJ2-5; 9 bases are shared with TRBD2. CDR1 and CDR2 from the germline V gene are SGHRS and YFSETQ. The CDR3 runs 15 residues. Written as DNA, the CDR3 is TGTGCCAGCAGCTTAGGGCTAGCGGGACAAGAGACCCAGTACTTC. It yields the protein CASSLGLAGQETQYF.

V is TRBV4-2 and J is TRBJ2-1; D unresolved. The ends were cut back, 0 bases at V and 1 base at J, with 10 bases in the middle. This CDR3 is 16 amino acids long. Germline values: CDR1 LGHNA, CDR2 YNFKEQ. The CDR3 sequence is CASSQDKSASYNEQFF. The CDR3 coding sequence is TGTGCCAGCAGCCAAGATAAGTCAGCGTCCTACAATGAGCAGTTCTTC.

CDR3 protein: CASRAGQGNNSPLHF. The CDR3 DNA reads TGTGCCAGCAGAGCGGGACAGGGAAATAATTCACCCCTCCACTTT. J is TRBJ1-6 and V is TRBV6-1; the match to TRBD1 covers 9 bases. The CDR3 sequence is 15 residues long. Germline V gives CDR1 MNHNS, CDR2 SASEGT. V was pared by 6 bases and J by 5 bases, with 5 bases of the junction left unmatched.

This sequence joins TRBV20-1 and TRBJ2-2, with D maybe TRBD1 (6 bases). This CDR3 contains 15 residues. From germline, CDR1 is DFQATT and CDR2 SNEGSKA (reference sequence). V was trimmed by 3 bases and J by 1 base, leaving 12 bases between them. CDR3 DNA: TGCAGTGCTAGTAGTCGCAGGGGGAACACCGGGGAGCTGTTTTTT. It encodes CSASSRRGNTGELFF.

The chain joins TRBV7-2 to TRBJ2-1, with 12 bases fitting TRBD2. The trim removed 5 bases at V and 8 bases at J, leaving 10 bases unmatched. This CDR3 is 16 amino acids long. CDR1 is SGHTA, CDR2 FQGNSA, per germline. The CDR3 region is CASSVGAGTSGHEQFF. CDR3 bases: TGTGCCAGCAGCGTAGGAGCCGGGACTAGCGGGCATGAGCAGTTCTTC. Full variable domain (remainder filled in from reference TRBV7-2 and TRBJ2-1): GAGVSQSPSNKVTEKGKDVELRCDPISGHTALYWYRQSLGQGLEFLIYFQGNSAPDKSGLPSDRFSAERTGGSVSTLTIQRTQQEDSAVYLCASSVGAGTSGHEQFFGPGTRLTVL.

This clonotype has a handful of counts. The chain has TRBV12-3 or TRBV12-4 and TRBJ1-6; tentatively, D is TRBD1 (6 bases). The CDR3 is made up of 15 amino acids. V dropped 5 bases and J dropped 3 bases, with 11 bases sitting between them. DNA of the CDR3: TGTGCCAGCAGTACCCCGGGACACTATAATTCACCCCTCCACTTT. It yields the protein CASSTPGHYNSPLHF.

The V and J genes are TRBV5-1 and TRBJ2-3; D is undetermined. Trimming shortened V by 3 bases and J by 5 bases, and 13 bases separated the two germline ends. CDR1 SGHRS and CDR2 YFSETQ come from the germline V gene. The CDR3 totals 14 residues. The CDR3 sequence is CASSSDSSQDTQYF. The CDR3 nucleotides read TGCGCCAGCAGCTCCGACTCTTCCCAAGATACGCAGTATTTT.

The V gene is TRBV27, the J gene TRBJ2-7; D is possibly TRBD1 (6 bases). CDR1 is MNHEY, CDR2 SMNVEV, per germline (reference sequence). This CDR3 is 14 amino acids long. The V and J ends lost 3 bases and 2 bases respectively, with 11 bases between them. Written as DNA, the CDR3 is TGTGCCAGCAGTTTTACAGGGAGCGCCTACGAGCAGTACTTC. This encodes CASSFTGSAYEQYF.

This clonotype was seen repeatedly, ten times or more. The chain is built from TRBV12-3 or TRBV12-4 and TRBJ2-3; TRBD2 aligns across 11 bases. This CDR3 spans 17 amino acids. V lost 6 bases and J lost 0; bases outside the gene matches: 8. CDR3 nucleotide sequence: TGTGCCAGCAGCCACCGACTAGCGGGAACTAGCACAGATACGCAGTATTTT. Residues: CASSHRLAGTSTDTQYF.

This clonotype was recorded at least ten times. V usage is TRBV5-1 and J usage is TRBJ2-3; 10 bases line up with TRBD1. V was pared by 3 bases and J by 11 bases, with 12 bases of the junction left unmatched. In germline, CDR1 is SGHRS, CDR2 YFSETQ. The CDR3 has 15 amino acids. This chain's CDR3 is CASSSRWTGGVGQYF. The CDR3 bases are TGCGCCAGCAGCTCGCGCTGGACAGGGGGAGTGGGGCAGTATTTT.

There are a few counts of this clonotype. The chain uses TRBV5-1 and TRBJ2-1; D is unresolved. Germline CDR1 and CDR2: SGHRS and YFSETQ. The CDR3 has 15 amino acids. The V end was cut by 2 bases, the J end by 4 bases, with 13 bases between. The CDR3 reads CASSFRPSFYNEQFF. The CDR3 bases are TGCGCCAGCAGCTTCAGACCCAGTTTTTACAATGAGCAGTTCTTC. Looking up the rest from reference TRBV5-1 and TRBJ2-1 gives the full variable domain: KAGVTQTPRYLIKTRGQQVTLSCSPISGHRSVSWYQQTPGQGLQFLFEYFSETQRNKGNFPGRFSGRQFSNSRSEMNVSTLELGDSALYLCASSFRPSFYNEQFFGPGTRLTVL.

This clonotype was seen only a few times. The rearrangement links TRBV2 to TRBJ2-5, with TRBD1 matching over 7 bases. Germline lookup yields CDR1 SNHLY and CDR2 FYNNEI. This CDR3 is 14 amino acids long. The V segment lost 7 bases and the J segment 4 bases; nucleotides outside the gene matches: 9. The CDR3 loop is CASNGNRGGETQYF. The CDR3 nucleotides read TGTGCCAGCAACGGGAACAGGGGTGGAGAGACCCAGTACTTC.

The chain carries TRBV7-2 and TRBJ2-1; 8 bases line up with TRBD1. Germline V gene lookup returns CDR1 SGHTA and CDR2 FQGNSA. There are 17 residues in the CDR3. V trimming: 5 bases; J trimming: 3 bases; junction bases outside the gene matches: 12. The CDR3 DNA sequence: TGTGCCAGCAGCGGGAGACAGGGGTCGTCATACTACAATGAGCAGTTCTTC. It codes for CASSGRQGSSYYNEQFF.

This clonotype was detected only a few times. The chain recombines TRBV3-1 with TRBJ2-2; 8 positions match TRBD2. The CDR3 consists of 16 residues. V trimming: 5 bases; J trimming: 3 bases; junction bases outside the gene matches: 8. CDR1 is LGHDT and CDR2 is YNNKEL in the germline V gene (reference sequence). CDR3 DNA sequence: TGTGCCAGCAGCAAACGGACTAGCAGCCACACCGGGGAGCTGTTTTTT. This gives the protein CASSKRTSSHTGELFF.

This clonotype showed up many times. The V and J genes are TRBV10-2 and TRBJ2-1, with D unclear. CDR1 is WSHSY, CDR2 SAAADI, per germline. Trimming cost V 8 bases and J 10 bases, with 21 bases left between them. The CDR3 sequence is 14 residues long. The CDR3 nucleotides read TGCGCCAGCTTTCACCCGGGCGGCACCTCGGAGCAGTTCTTC. This codes for CASFHPGGTSEQFF.

The table lists this clonotype with a few counts. V gene TRBV20-1 combines with J gene TRBJ2-1; 8 bases are a match to TRBD2. J gave up 4 bases and V 3 bases, and 11 bases lay outside the gene matches. This CDR3 is 16 amino acids long. Germline CDR1 DFQATT, CDR2 SNEGSKA (reference sequence). The CDR3 sequence is CSASSARGASYNEQFF. DNA for the CDR3: TGCAGTGCTAGTAGCGCGCGGGGGGCATCGTACAATGAGCAGTTCTTC.

This clonotype was counted at least ten times. V is TRBV4-2 and J is TRBJ2-2; D remains ambiguous. This CDR3 comprises 14 residues. Germline V gene sequence: CDR1 LGHNA, CDR2 YNFKEQ. V lost 2 bases, J lost 5 bases, and 9 bases lay in between. This CDR3 reads CASSQSDGTGELFF. The CDR3 bases are TGTGCCAGCAGCCAATCGGATGGGACCGGGGAGCTGTTTTTT.

The chain has TRBV20-1 and TRBJ2-1, with TRBD2 identical over 7 bases. Trimming at V came to 1 base and at J to 9 bases, leaving 9 bases not matched to a gene. Germline V gives CDR1 DFQATT, CDR2 SNEGSKA (reference sequence). The CDR3 has 14 residues. CDR3 DNA sequence: TGCAGTGCTAGAGGTTTGGCGGGAGACCCTGAGCAGTTCTTC. The encoded protein is CSARGLAGDPEQFF.

There are many counts of this clonotype. This chain links TRBV29-1 with TRBJ2-1, with 11 nucleotides matching TRBD2. CDR1 SQVTM and CDR2 ANQGSEA come from the germline V gene. The CDR3 totals 14 residues. Trimming removed 7 bases from V and 4 bases from J; junction bases left unmatched: 6. The CDR3 nucleotides are TGCAGCGCCCAGACTAGCGGGGCTTACAATGAGCAGTTCTTC. Translated: CSAQTSGAYNEQFF.

This rearrangement joins TRBV24-1 to TRBJ1-4; D not certain. V lost 3 bases and J 8 bases, leaving 9 bases between the germline ends. CDR1 is KGHDR and CDR2 is SFDVKD in the germline V gene. The CDR3 runs 13 residues. CDR3 amino acids: CATSDASDEKLFF. The CDR3 DNA is TGTGCCACCAGTGATGCCAGCGACGAAAAACTGTTTTTT.

This clonotype was observed a few times. The chain combines TRBV29-1 with TRBJ2-5; possibly TRBD1 or TRBD2 for D (5 bases each). The CDR3 consists of 13 residues. Germline lookup yields CDR1 SQVTM and CDR2 ANQGSEA. The V and J ends lost 3 bases and 3 bases respectively, with 11 bases between them. This CDR3 is CSVDMGRKETQYF. Written as DNA, the CDR3 is TGCAGCGTTGATATGGGACGCAAAGAGACCCAGTACTTC.